These 15 T cell receptor beta chains were all obtained from the same sample, sequenced in a study of graft-versus-host responses after intestinal transplantation. These receptors' targets are unknown. Assay: immunoSEQ multiplex PCR; the TCRdb copy retains only in-frame clones and omits some. The table has under 85,000 clones, approximately 94% seen once; the top ten hold around 0.51%. This material consisted of unstimulated CD8+ T cells sorted from spleen or lymph node cells, taken before intestinal transplant. The receptors were sampled from a human donor who received an intestinal transplant.

V gene TRBV7-9 combines with J gene TRBJ1-4; D gene unclear. The ends were cut back, 1 base at V and 2 bases at J, with 17 bases in the middle. CDR3 size: 18 residues. Looked up from germline, CDR1 is SEHNR and CDR2 is FQNEAQ (reference sequence). CDR3: CASSLEFGDITTNEKLFF. The DNA of the CDR3 is TGTGCCAGCAGCTTAGAGTTTGGCGATATTACGACTAATGAAAAACTGTTTTTT.

The V gene is TRBV28, the J gene TRBJ2-3, with D unclear. Per the germline V gene, CDR1 is MDHEN and CDR2 is SYDVKM. Deletions cut 6 bases from V and 6 bases from J, with 13 bases between. There are 13 residues in the CDR3. The CDR3 reads CASSLPARDTQYF. The CDR3 DNA reads as TGTGCCAGCAGCTTACCGGCCCGGGATACGCAGTATTTT.

The V call is TRBV27, the J call TRBJ2-7, with D tentatively TRBD2 (7 bases). V lost 5 bases to trimming and J lost 3 bases, with 17 bases between them. This CDR3 contains 15 residues. The germline V gene encodes CDR1 MNHEY and CDR2 SMNVEV (reference sequence). The CDR3, as DNA: TGTGCCAGCAGTAGCGGGACAAGGGCAGGCTACGAGCAGTACTTC. Translation gives CASSSGTRAGYEQYF.

The chain recombines TRBV28 with TRBJ2-7; D may match TRBD1 or TRBD2 (5 bases each). Germline CDR1 reads MDHEN; CDR2 reads SYDVKM. The V end was cut by 2 bases, the J end by 3 bases, with 8 bases between. This CDR3 comprises 13 residues. CDR3 in amino acids: CASSLMGDYEQYF. The CDR3 nucleotides read TGTGCCAGCAGTTTAATGGGGGACTACGAGCAGTACTTC. Full variable domain (rest looked up from reference TRBV28 and TRBJ2-7): DVKVTQSSRYLVKRTGEKVFLECVQDMDHENMFWYRQDPGLGLRLIYFSYDVKMKEKGDIPEGYSVSREKKERFSLILESASTNQTSMYLCASSLMGDYEQYFGPGTRLTVT.

This clone appeared once. The chain joins TRBV18 to TRBJ2-4; TRBD1 aligns across 9 bases. The ends lost 2 bases at V and 11 bases at J; junction bases unmatched: 10. Germline V gene sequence: CDR1 KGHSH, CDR2 LQKENI. This CDR3 is built from 15 residues. CDR3 residues: CASSPSPGQGVLQYF. The CDR3 bases are TGTGCCAGCTCACCAAGTCCGGGACAGGGTGTACTTCAGTACTTC.

Worth noting for this clone: At one end, the junction sequence differs from germline, possibly due to a read error. Here the CDR3 reads CASNQDYDSLRAFF. CDR3 in DNA: TGCGCCAGCAACCAAGACTACGACAGCTTACGAGCTTTCTTT. V and J are TRBV4-1 and TRBJ1-1, with D perhaps TRBD1 (5 bases). This CDR3 contains 14 residues. CDR1 MGHRA and CDR2 YSYEKL come from the germline V gene.

The chain uses TRBV2 and TRBJ2-1; TRBD2 matches at 8 bases. The CDR3 loop spans 16 amino acids. J lost 6 bases, V lost 0 bases, and 7 bases had no gene match. Germline assignment: CDR1 SNHLY and CDR2 FYNNEI. CDR3 coding DNA: TGTGCCAGCAGTGAAGCCGGGACTAGATGGTCCAATGAGCAGTTCTTC. This codes for CASSEAGTRWSNEQFF.

The chain employs TRBV21-1 and TRBJ2-5. The J call is doubtful: the DNA matches TRBJ2-7 better. TRBV21-1 is annotated as a pseudogene. The CDR3 loop spans 13 amino acids. The CDR3 spells CASSPGPRHEQYF. CDR3 nucleotide sequence: TGTGCCAGCAGCCCTGGCCCTCGGCACGAGCAGTACTTC.

V usage is TRBV5-1 and J usage is TRBJ1-1; a possible D gene is TRBD1 (5 bases). CDR3 length equals 15 residues. CDR1 is SGHRS and CDR2 is YFSETQ in the germline V gene. With 4 bases removed from V and 2 bases from J, the gap between germline ends came to 15 bases. DNA for the CDR3: TGCGCCAGCAGCGAGGGGACGGGCGGCAACACTGAAGCTTTCTTT. Translated, it gives CASSEGTGGNTEAFF.

The V call is TRBV6-5, the J call TRBJ2-1; 7 nucleotides match TRBD2. J gave up 2 bases and V 2 bases, and 3 bases lay outside the gene matches. The CDR3 length is 15 residues. CDR1 is MNHEY and CDR2 is SVGAGI in the germline V gene. In nucleotides, the CDR3 is TGTGCCAGCAGTTACGGGCGGGAGACCTACAATGAGCAGTTCTTC. Its protein is CASSYGRETYNEQFF.

The chain joins TRBV5-4 to TRBJ2-5; the D call may be TRBD1 or TRBD2 (6 bases each). Per the germline V gene, CDR1 is SGHNT and CDR2 is YYREEE (reference sequence). V dropped 5 bases and J dropped 5 bases, with 16 bases sitting between them. The CDR3 consists of 14 residues. Written as DNA, the CDR3 is TGTGCCAGCAGGTCCGGGGGCGGGCGGGAGACCCAGTACTTC. This sequence encodes CASRSGGGRETQYF.

The chain carries TRBV9 and TRBJ1-5; tentatively, D is TRBD1 (5 bases). The germline gives CDR1 SGDLS, CDR2 YYNGEE. V was pared by 0 bases and J by 4 bases, with 8 bases between. The CDR3 contains 14 residues. This CDR3 is CASSVGSGNQPQHF. CDR3 DNA sequence: TGTGCCAGCAGCGTAGGGTCAGGGAATCAGCCCCAGCATTTT.

This clone has only a few counts. V usage is TRBV4-1 and J usage is TRBJ1-2; 10 nucleotides align to TRBD1. CDR1 is MGHRA, CDR2 YSYEKL, per germline. The CDR3 consists of 14 residues. Trimming took 2 bases from V and 5 from J; bases not matched to a gene: 2. CDR3 in amino acids: CASSQQGQGYGYTF. CDR3 DNA sequence: TGCGCCAGCAGCCAACAGGGACAGGGGTATGGCTACACCTTC.

The chain carries TRBV5-5 and TRBJ2-7; 14 bases match TRBD2. V lost 3 bases to trimming and J lost 3 bases; unmatched junction nucleotides: 14. The length of the CDR3 is 19 residues. Germline CDR1 SGHKS, CDR2 YYEKEE (reference sequence). The CDR3 spells CASSSGLAGVVSKVYEQYF. CDR3 in DNA: TGTGCCAGCAGCTCGGGACTAGCGGGAGTTGTTTCTAAGGTCTACGAGCAGTACTTC. The full variable domain, with the rest looked up from reference TRBV5-5 and TRBJ2-7, is DAGVTQSPTHLIKTRGQQVTLRCSPISGHKSVSWYQQVLGQGPQFIFQYYEKEERGRGNFPDRFSARQFPNYSSELNVNALLLGDSALYLCASSSGLAGVVSKVYEQYFGPGTRLTVT.

The V call is TRBV14, the J call TRBJ1-1; TRBD1 might be the D (6 bases). The CDR3 extends over 15 amino acids. V shed 3 bases and J shed 2 bases, with 13 bases lying between them. The germline V gene encodes CDR1 SGHDN and CDR2 FVKESK. The CDR3 loop reads CASSHFTGTNTEAFF. In DNA, the CDR3 is TGTGCCAGCAGCCATTTTACAGGGACTAACACTGAAGCTTTCTTT.